The TCR beta chain described here comes from a study of response to subunit inactivated influenza vaccine (dated by TCRdb to the late 2010s). Regarding the research as a whole: To follow how T cells responded to a trivalent subunit inactivated influenza vaccine, the researchers relied on deep quantitative profiling of the T cell receptor repertoire.

The library was generated by RT-PCR. The run used an Illumina HiSeq 2500. The public reads were reprocessed in TCRdb via fastp at Q25 and MiXCR, keeping in-frame beta chains. Rows merge per CDR3 protein into single entries with the most common DNA and genes. Recorded for this sample are hundreds of thousands of distinct CDR3 sequences; around 16% of them occurred a single time. The ten largest clones add up to more than 9% of the sample. The CDR3, from cysteine to phenylalanine, totals 16 residues. The kept DNA is CDR3 alone, 48 bases in frame from the first base. V is shortened by 1 base, J by 0 bases, and the region joining them spans 11 bases. Broader findings and caveats from the paper: According to the authors, only a limited number of new T cells may be recruited by each seasonal influenza vaccination.

This clonotype was seen at least ten times. Its recognized antigen is unknown. Base qualities are not at hand, and no much larger clone is one base apart. The source of this sequence is a man aged 45-60 years who received an inactivated influenza vaccine. Donor details come from another sample of the same person, matched by shared clones. The starting material was PBMCs from blood, obtained approximately 13 days after vaccination. The chain joins TRBV12-3 or TRBV12-4 to TRBJ2-3, and the D gene may be TRBD1, 5 bases matching. The CDR3 protein is CASSLGIRASTDTQYF. DNA sequence: TGTGCCAGCAGTTTAGGTATCAGGGCAAGCACAGATACGCAGTATTTT.